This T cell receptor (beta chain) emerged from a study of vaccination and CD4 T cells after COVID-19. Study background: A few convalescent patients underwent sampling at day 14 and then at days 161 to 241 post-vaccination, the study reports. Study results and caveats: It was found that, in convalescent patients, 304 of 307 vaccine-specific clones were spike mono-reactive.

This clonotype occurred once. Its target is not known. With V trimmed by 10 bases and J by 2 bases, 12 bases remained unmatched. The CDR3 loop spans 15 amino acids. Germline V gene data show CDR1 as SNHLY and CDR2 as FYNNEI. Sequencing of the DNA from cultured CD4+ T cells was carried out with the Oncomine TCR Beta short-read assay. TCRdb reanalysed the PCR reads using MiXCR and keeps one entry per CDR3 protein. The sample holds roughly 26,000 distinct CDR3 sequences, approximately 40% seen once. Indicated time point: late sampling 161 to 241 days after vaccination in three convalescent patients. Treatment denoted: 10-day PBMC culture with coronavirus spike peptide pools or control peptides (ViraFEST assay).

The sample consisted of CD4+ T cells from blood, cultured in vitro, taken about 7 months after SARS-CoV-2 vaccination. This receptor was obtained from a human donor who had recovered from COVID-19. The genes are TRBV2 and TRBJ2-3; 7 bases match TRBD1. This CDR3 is CAIPLGQAATDTQYF. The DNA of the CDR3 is TGTGCCATTCCACTTGGACAGGCCGCCACAGATACGCAGTATTTT.